The present TCR beta chain was sequenced within a study of T cell responses to AZD1222 COVID-19 vaccine. Overall study: Second-dose schedules of about 4 or about 12 weeks were combined.

Study results and limitations: An increase in Spike-specific TCR breadth and depth was observed after two AZD1222 doses. Donors were chiefly white British, with a greater number of females, and clonal diversity was perhaps underestimated.

The length of the CDR3 is 16 residues. Trimming left V 2 bases short and J 8 bases short, with 21 bases between. Germline V CDR1 and CDR2: LNHDA, SQIVND (reference sequence). In the case of this clone: Antigen specificity is unknown.

Profiled with immunoSEQ multiplex PCR; TCRdb holds only in-frame clones, not every one. Of about 100,000 clones in the sample, roughly nine tenths are singletons; the top ten hold about 1.5%. The clonotype comes from an adult in good health. The sample consisted of peripheral blood, taken on day 0 of AZD1222 vaccination. The chain has TRBV19 and TRBJ1-2; D possibly corresponds to TRBD1 (5 bases). This chain's CDR3 is CASSITGTVVGEGYTF. CDR3 nucleotides: TGTGCCAGTAGTATAACCGGGACCGTCGTAGGTGAGGGCTACACCTTC.